Shown below are 10 T cell receptor beta chains from a single sample sequenced in a study of cytomegalovirus exposure and HLA in healthy donors. PCR used 60 Vbeta primers and 13 Jbeta primers. Measured with immunoSEQ multiplex PCR; TCRdb has only the in-frame clones, and not every one. The table records roughly 100,000 clones, 75% to 80% of them present only once. The sample consisted of PBMCs. The receptors shown here come from a man between 60 and 75 years old in good health and CMV-seropositive.

J is TRBJ2-5 and V is TRBV6-1; no firm D call. Per the germline V gene, CDR1 is MNHNS and CDR2 is SASEGT. The CDR3 is 12 residues long. Trimming cost V 4 bases and J 4 bases, with 7 bases left between them. The CDR3 bases are TGTGCCAGCAGTGCCTACTCAGAGACCCAGTACTTC. Translated: CASSAYSETQYF.

V usage is TRBV2 and J usage is TRBJ1-1; D remains unclear. V dropped 3 bases and J dropped 4 bases, with 15 bases sitting between them. Germline CDR1 reads SNHLY; CDR2 reads FYNNEI. The length of the CDR3 is 15 residues. The CDR3: CASSEPRLLVTEAFF. The CDR3 coding sequence is TGTGCCAGCAGTGAGCCCAGGCTGTTGGTCACTGAAGCTTTCTTT.

The V gene is TRBV27, the J gene TRBJ1-5; TRBD1 matches 9 bases. The CDR3 contains 12 residues. V lost 8 bases to trimming and J lost 5 bases; unmatched junction nucleotides: 1. Germline V gene data show CDR1 as MNHEY and CDR2 as SMNVEV (reference sequence). In DNA, the CDR3 is TGTGCCAGCGGACAGGGGTATCAGCCCCAGCATTTT. Translation gives CASGQGYQPQHF.

This clone was detected only once. The rearrangement joins TRBV14 to TRBJ2-5, with TRBD1 identical over 8 bases. The end of the DNA aligns better with TRBJ2-7, so the J call may be wrong. CDR3 length equals 15 residues. Germline V gives CDR1 SGHDN, CDR2 FVKESK. Written as DNA, the CDR3 is TGTGCCAGCAGCCGCGTAGGACAGGGTGGGGGCGAGCAGTACTTC. Its protein product is CASSRVGQGGGEQYF.

J is TRBJ2-1 and V is TRBV18, with D possibly TRBD1 on 6 matching bases. The CDR3 sequence is 14 residues long. CDR1 and CDR2 (germline): KGHSH, LQKENI. Deletions cut 3 bases from V and 8 bases from J, with 14 bases between. CDR3 sequence: CASSPSSDSHEQFF. CDR3 DNA sequence: TGTGCCAGCTCACCCTCCTCGGACAGCCATGAGCAGTTCTTC.

The chain is built from TRBV4-3 and TRBJ1-2; TRBD1 aligns across 8 bases. V was pared by 4 bases and J by 8 bases, with 9 bases of the junction left unmatched. Germline assignment: CDR1 LGHNA and CDR2 YSLEER. This CDR3 has 14 residues. The CDR3 loop reads CASSLTGTGGGYTF. CDR3 bases: TGCGCCAGCAGCCTCACCGGGACAGGAGGAGGCTACACCTTC.

J is TRBJ2-3 and V is TRBV19; TRBD2 aligns across 7 bases. V shed 4 bases and J 0 bases; nucleotides not matched to a gene: 7. The CDR3 length is 16 residues. CDR1 LNHDA and CDR2 SQIVND come from the germline V gene (reference sequence). In DNA form, the CDR3 reads TGTGCCAGTAGTAGGGGGGGGTCTTCTAGCACAGATACGCAGTATTTT. Encoded protein: CASSRGGSSSTDTQYF.

This clone was counted a single time. This chain uses TRBV7-2 with TRBJ2-1; possible D gene TRBD1, 6 bases. The ends were cut back, 0 bases at V and 3 bases at J, with 9 bases in the middle. The CDR3 length is 15 residues. Germline V gives CDR1 SGHTA, CDR2 FQGNSA. CDR3 bases: TGTGCCAGCAGCTTAGCTCGGACAGACTACAATGAGCAGTTCTTC. Its translation is CASSLARTDYNEQFF.

The rearrangement joins TRBV2 to TRBJ1-5, with 11 bases identical to TRBD1. J was trimmed by 6 bases and V by 6 bases; bases with no gene match: 7. Germline lookup yields CDR1 SNHLY and CDR2 FYNNEI. The CDR3 contains 15 residues. The CDR3 DNA is TGTGCCAGCAGCCGGGACAGGGGGGTAGGTCAGCCCCAGCATTTT. Amino acid sequence: CASSRDRGVGQPQHF.

V is TRBV20-1 and J is TRBJ2-3; weak D call: TRBD2 (5 bases). V was shortened by 7 bases and J by 5 bases, with 10 bases between the two germline ends. The V gene's germline CDR1 is DFQATT and CDR2 SNEGSKA (reference sequence). The CDR3 has 11 amino acids. The CDR3, as DNA: TGCAGTGGGGAGCAAGGAGATACGCAGTATTTT. This sequence encodes CSGEQGDTQYF.